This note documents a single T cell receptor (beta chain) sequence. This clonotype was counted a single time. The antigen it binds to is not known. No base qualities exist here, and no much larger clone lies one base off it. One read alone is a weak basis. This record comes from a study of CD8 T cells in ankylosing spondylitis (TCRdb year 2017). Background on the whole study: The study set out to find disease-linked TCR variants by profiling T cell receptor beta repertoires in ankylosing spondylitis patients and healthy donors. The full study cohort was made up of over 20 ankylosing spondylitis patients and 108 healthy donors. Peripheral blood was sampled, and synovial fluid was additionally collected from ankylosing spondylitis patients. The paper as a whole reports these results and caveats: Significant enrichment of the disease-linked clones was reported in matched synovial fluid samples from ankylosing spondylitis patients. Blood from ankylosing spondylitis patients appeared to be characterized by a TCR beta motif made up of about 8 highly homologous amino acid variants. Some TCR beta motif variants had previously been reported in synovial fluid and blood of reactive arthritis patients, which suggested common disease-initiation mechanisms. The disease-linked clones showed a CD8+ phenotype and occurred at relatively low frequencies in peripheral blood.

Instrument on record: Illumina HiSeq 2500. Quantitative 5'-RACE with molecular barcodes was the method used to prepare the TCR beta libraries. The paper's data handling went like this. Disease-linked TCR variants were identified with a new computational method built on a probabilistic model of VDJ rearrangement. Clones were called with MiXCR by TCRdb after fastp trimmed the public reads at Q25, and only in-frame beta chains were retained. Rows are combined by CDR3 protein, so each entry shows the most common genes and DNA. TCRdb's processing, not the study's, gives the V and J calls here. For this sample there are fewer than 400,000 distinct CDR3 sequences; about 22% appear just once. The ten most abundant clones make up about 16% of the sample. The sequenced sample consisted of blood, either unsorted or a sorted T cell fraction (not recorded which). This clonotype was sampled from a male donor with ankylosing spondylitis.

The CDR3 in this case is CASSLYRTSGSGDTQYF. In nucleotide form, the sequence is TGTGCCAGCAGCTTATATCGGACTAGCGGGAGTGGGGATACGCAGTATTTT. The chain is made from TRBV5-5 and TRBJ2-3; TRBD2 matches 13 bases in the middle. Inclusive of the bounding cysteine and phenylalanine, the CDR3 is 17 residues long. Only the CDR3 part of the read is kept: 51 bases, read in frame from the first base. Germline trimming: 2 bases from V, 6 bases from J; junction bases outside gene matches: 9. CDR1 and CDR2 (SGHKS, YYEKEE) derive from the germline V gene (reference sequence).